A single sample is the source of the 32 T cell receptor beta chains below, sequenced in a study of blood T cells in healthy people across ages. A second PCR of roughly 7 to 11 cycles used a sample-barcoded 5' primer and a J-beta primer mix. Each CDR3 protein gets one entry after TCRdb re-called the 5' RACE reads with MiXCR. The table lists almost 1 million distinct CDR3 sequences, roughly 51% of them singletons. Sequencing input: blood. These receptors all come from a woman aged 55-70 years in good health.

This chain uses TRBV2 with TRBJ2-3; 8 bases line up with TRBD1. V shed 4 bases and J 5 bases; nucleotides not matched to a gene: 2. This CDR3 has 13 amino acids. The V gene's germline CDR1 is SNHLY and CDR2 FYNNEI. The CDR3 reads CASSADRVDTQYF. The CDR3 coding sequence is TGTGCCAGCAGTGCGGACAGGGTAGATACGCAGTATTTT.

This clonotype was counted a few times. The V gene is TRBV28, the J gene TRBJ2-7; no clear D gene. Germline V gene lookup returns CDR1 MDHEN and CDR2 SYDVKM. This CDR3 spans 14 amino acids. V was cut by 5 bases and J by 0 bases, with 11 bases left in between. CDR3: CASSRRGPSYEQYF. CDR3 nucleotide sequence: TGTGCCAGCAGTAGGAGAGGTCCCTCCTACGAGCAGTACTTC.

The table lists this clonotype with a few counts. The gene calls are TRBV5-6 and TRBJ2-6, with no clear D. V lost 2 bases and J 0 bases, leaving 18 bases between the germline ends. The CDR3 has 19 residues. The germline gives CDR1 SGHDT, CDR2 YYEEEE. The CDR3 nucleotides read TGTGCCAGCAGCTTTAGGATCGGATCAACAAGCTCTGGGGCCAACGTCCTGACTTTC. It specifies CASSFRIGSTSSGANVLTF. Full variable domain (rest looked up from reference TRBV5-6 and TRBJ2-6): DAGVTQSPTHLIKTRGQQVTLRCSPKSGHDTVSWYQQALGQGPQFIFQYYEEEERQRGNFPDRFSGHQFPNYSSELNVNALLLGDSALYLCASSFRIGSTSSGANVLTFGAGSRLTVL.

In its sample, this clonotype was seen a few times. The chain employs TRBV4-1 and TRBJ2-1; TRBD1 matches at 7 bases. This CDR3 comprises 13 residues. Germline CDR1 MGHRA, CDR2 YSYEKL. V gave up 2 bases and J gave up 13 bases; unmatched junction bases: 8. The CDR3 reads CASSQMQGEQQFF. DNA of the CDR3: TGCGCCAGCAGCCAAATGCAGGGGGAGCAACAGTTCTTC.

The chain is built from TRBV29-1 and TRBJ1-1; possible D gene TRBD1, 5 bases. V lost 8 bases and J lost 0, with 10 bases in between. Germline V gene sequence: CDR1 SQVTM, CDR2 ANQGSEA. This CDR3 is built from 12 residues. The CDR3 here is CSTRTLNTEAFF. The CDR3 DNA reads TGCAGCACCCGGACACTGAACACTGAAGCTTTCTTT.

The chain carries TRBV28 and TRBJ1-4; 7 nucleotides line up with TRBD1. J was trimmed by 8 bases and V by 2 bases; bases with no gene match: 5. The CDR3 contains 14 residues. Germline V gene lookup returns CDR1 MDHEN and CDR2 SYDVKM. The DNA for the CDR3 is TGTGCCAGCAGTTTAGACAGGGTTCAGGAAAAACTGTTTTTT. Its protein is CASSLDRVQEKLFF.

This rearrangement joins TRBV3-1 to TRBJ2-7; no clear D. The CDR3 spans 13 residues. V lost 6 bases to trimming and J lost 5 bases, with 14 bases between them. CDR1 is LGHDT, CDR2 YNNKEL, per germline (reference sequence). The CDR3 region is CASSRARAHEQYF. CDR3 nucleotides: TGTGCCAGCAGTCGCGCAAGGGCCCACGAGCAGTACTTC.

CDR3 residues: CASSSSTGSNQPQHF. The CDR3 region has the DNA TGTGCCAGCAGTTCATCGACAGGGTCAAATCAGCCCCAGCATTTT. The gene calls are TRBV27 and TRBJ1-5; TRBD1 agrees at 7 bases. With 4 bases clipped from V and 4 bases from J, the junction kept 7 bases outside the gene matches. Looked up from germline, CDR1 is MNHEY and CDR2 is SMNVEV (reference sequence). This CDR3 is 15 amino acids long.

The chain recombines TRBV25-1 with TRBJ2-7; 9 bases align to TRBD1. V dropped 5 bases and J dropped 7; count of bases not matched to a gene: 9. This CDR3 has 14 amino acids. Germline CDR1 and CDR2: MGHDK and SYGVNS. The CDR3 region is CASSPGTGYNEQYF. In nucleotides, the CDR3 is TGTGCCAGCAGTCCCGGGACAGGGTACAATGAGCAGTACTTC.

This clonotype was found once. The chain has TRBV9 and TRBJ2-1; D not certain. Germline CDR1 reads SGDLS; CDR2 reads YYNGEE. The CDR3 consists of 13 residues. Trimming left V 3 bases short and J 8 bases short, with 12 bases between. CDR3 protein: CASSAYPADEQFF. As DNA, the CDR3 is TGTGCCAGCAGCGCCTACCCGGCGGATGAGCAGTTCTTC.

V gene TRBV5-1 combines with J gene TRBJ2-3, with a weak D call TRBD1 (6 bases). Germline assignment: CDR1 SGHRS and CDR2 YFSETQ. This CDR3 has 16 residues. The V gene lost 0 bases and the J gene lost 4 bases, with 15 bases spanning the gap. The CDR3 loop reads CASSLVSGVDPDTQYF. In DNA, the CDR3 is TGCGCCAGCAGCTTGGTGTCAGGGGTTGACCCAGATACGCAGTATTTT.

The rearrangement links TRBV4-1 to TRBJ2-5; 11 bases align to TRBD2. Germline CDR1 and CDR2: MGHRA and YSYEKL. J gave up 11 bases and V 4 bases, and 18 bases lay outside the gene matches. This CDR3 is built from 17 residues. CDR3: CASSPRTVAGGLGEQYF. The CDR3 nucleotides are TGCGCCAGCAGCCCAAGGACCGTAGCGGGAGGGCTAGGTGAGCAGTACTTC.

The chain uses TRBV7-2 and TRBJ1-4, with 9 bases aligning to TRBD1. CDR3 length equals 15 residues. The V segment lost 4 bases and the J segment 7 bases; nucleotides outside the gene matches: 7. CDR1 is SGHTA, CDR2 FQGNSA, per germline. In DNA form, the CDR3 reads TGTGCCAGCAGCTCACAGGGGGCAATAGGTGAAAAACTGTTTTTT. As protein: CASSSQGAIGEKLFF.

This clonotype was seen a few times. CDR3 region: CASAYRDVREETQYF. The CDR3 nucleotides are TGTGCTAGTGCCTACCGGGACGTTAGAGAGGAGACCCAGTACTTC. The rearrangement uses TRBV12-5 and TRBJ2-5; D is possibly TRBD1 or TRBD2 (5 bases each). The CDR3 consists of 15 residues. CDR1 is LGHNT, CDR2 FRNRAP, per germline. V was cut by 7 bases and J by 5 bases, with 20 bases left in between.

This clonotype was seen only a few times. The gene calls are TRBV12-3 or TRBV12-4 and TRBJ2-3, with D tentatively TRBD2 (5 bases). Trimming removed 6 bases from V and 2 bases from J, with 15 bases in between. The CDR3 has 15 amino acids. The DNA of the CDR3 is TGTGCCAGCAGGGGCCCAGGACTTATCACAGATACGCAGTATTTT. It encodes CASRGPGLITDTQYF.

This chain links TRBV30 with TRBJ1-5; TRBD1 matches at 7 bases. V shed 5 bases and J 4 bases; nucleotides not matched to a gene: 5. This CDR3 spans 13 amino acids. CDR1 and CDR2 from the germline V gene are GTSNPN and SVGIG (reference sequence). CDR3 amino acids: CAWSTGPNQPQHF. CDR3 nucleotides: TGTGCCTGGTCGACAGGGCCAAATCAGCCCCAGCATTTT.

The J gene is TRBJ2-4, the V gene TRBV19, with D unresolved. In germline, CDR1 is LNHDA, CDR2 SQIVND (reference sequence). Trimming removed 9 bases at V and 7 bases at J, with 22 bases between. The CDR3 runs 15 residues. The DNA of the CDR3 is TGTGCCAGCACCCCCTCCGAGTTCCAAGGGAACATTCAGTACTTC. It specifies CASTPSEFQGNIQYF.

The V and J genes are TRBV20-1 and TRBJ1-3; D is unclear. V shed 1 base and J shed 2 bases, with 9 bases lying between them. This CDR3 spans 14 amino acids. Germline CDR1 is DFQATT and CDR2 is SNEGSKA (reference sequence). The CDR3 DNA follows: TGCAGTGCTAGAGTCTTTGGGACTGGAAACACCATATATTTT. Protein sequence: CSARVFGTGNTIYF.

This clonotype has only one observation. The CDR3 nucleotides read TGTGCCAGCAGTCTCAGGGGACAGAGCTCCTACAATGAGCAGTTCTTC. This sequence encodes CASSLRGQSSYNEQFF. The chain uses TRBV27 and TRBJ2-1; TRBD1 aligns across 7 bases. The junction had 7 bases not matched to a gene; V was cut back by 5 bases and J by 0 bases. This CDR3 spans 16 amino acids. From germline, CDR1 is MNHEY and CDR2 SMNVEV (reference sequence).

The chain employs TRBV5-1 and TRBJ2-3; 9 positions agree with TRBD2. Germline CDR1 SGHRS, CDR2 YFSETQ. The CDR3 spans 16 residues. The V and J ends lost 0 bases and 4 bases, in that order; junction bases with no gene match: 6. The chain's CDR3 is CASSLEGSGSADTQYF. DNA for the CDR3: TGCGCCAGCAGCTTGGAGGGTAGCGGGAGTGCAGATACGCAGTATTTT. Based on the CDR3 plus reference TRBV5-1 and TRBJ2-3, the full variable domain is KAGVTQTPRYLIKTRGQQVTLSCSPISGHRSVSWYQQTPGQGLQFLFEYFSETQRNKGNFPGRFSGRQFSNSRSEMNVSTLELGDSALYLCASSLEGSGSADTQYFGPGTRLTVL.

V and J are TRBV4-1 and TRBJ2-5; either TRBD1 or TRBD2 may fit D (6 bases each). Germline CDR1 MGHRA, CDR2 YSYEKL. This CDR3 region has 17 residues. Between the trimmed V and J ends, which lost 0 bases and 4 bases, there was a span of 18 bases. The CDR3 nucleotides are TGCGCCAGCAGCCAAGATCGGGGACAAGGGCGGGGAGAGACCCAGTACTTC. This translates into CASSQDRGQGRGETQYF.

This chain connects TRBV29-1 to TRBJ2-1; no firm D call. The V end was cut by 3 bases, the J end by 3 bases, with 6 bases between. CDR3 length: 12 amino acids. CDR1 and CDR2 from the germline V gene are SQVTM and ANQGSEA. CDR3 nucleotide sequence: TGCAGCGTTGACCCCAGCTACAATGAGCAGTTCTTC. Translating gives CSVDPSYNEQFF.

The chain joins TRBV15 to TRBJ1-2, with D perhaps matching TRBD1 (6 bases). Looked up from germline, CDR1 is LNHNV and CDR2 is YYDKDF (reference sequence). Trimming removed 4 bases at V and 3 bases at J, with 12 bases between. The CDR3 extends over 14 amino acids. The CDR3: CATSTGQGHYGYTF. In DNA, the CDR3 is TGTGCCACCAGCACGGGGCAGGGGCACTATGGCTACACCTTC.

Here the CDR3 reads CSARDSQREATIPYF. The CDR3 DNA reads TGCAGTGCTAGAGATAGTCAGCGGGAGGCCACTATTCCGTACTTC. The chain employs TRBV20-1 and TRBJ2-5; 9 bases are a match to TRBD2. Germline assignment: CDR1 DFQATT and CDR2 SNEGSKA (reference sequence). V shed 0 bases, J shed 13 bases, and the junction held 15 bases outside the gene matches. CDR3 length equals 15 residues.

The J gene is TRBJ1-4, the V gene TRBV28; D gene ambiguous. This CDR3 has 12 residues. Germline assignment: CDR1 MDHEN and CDR2 SYDVKM. The V end lost 3 bases, the J end lost 10 bases, and 9 bases lay between the germline ends. The CDR3 coding sequence is TGTGCCAGCAGTTTGTCGGTGGGAAAACTGTTTTTT. Its protein is CASSLSVGKLFF.

This clonotype came up a few times. V gene TRBV29-1 combines with J gene TRBJ2-3; the match to TRBD2 covers 16 bases. The CDR3 is 18 residues long. Germline CDR1 SQVTM, CDR2 ANQGSEA. V trimming: 0 bases; J trimming: 2 bases; junction bases outside the gene matches: 5. CDR3 coding DNA: TGCAGCGTTGAAGATCGGGGGACTAGCGGGAGGGCCACAGATACGCAGTATTTT. This sequence encodes CSVEDRGTSGRATDTQYF.

This chain joins TRBV12-3 or TRBV12-4 and TRBJ1-5; possible D gene TRBD1, 6 bases. The CDR3 totals 14 residues. Trimming stripped 3 bases from V and 7 bases from J, with 13 bases between. CDR3 bases: TGTGCCAGCAGTTTGCCAGGGGCGGGACAGCCCCAGCATTTT. This encodes CASSLPGAGQPQHF.

The chain has TRBV7-3 and TRBJ2-5; D call uncertain. This CDR3 spans 15 amino acids. Germline V gene data show CDR1 as SGHTA and CDR2 as FQGTGA. The germline V and J ends were trimmed by 2 bases and 0 bases, with 10 bases remaining between them. DNA of the CDR3: TGTGCCAGCAGCTTACGTTTTGACAACCAAGAGACCCAGTACTTC. Translation gives CASSLRFDNQETQYF.

V is TRBV7-2 and J is TRBJ2-5; D is possibly TRBD2 (5 bases). The V and J ends lost 1 base and 5 bases respectively, with 11 bases between them. Germline V gene data show CDR1 as SGHTA and CDR2 as FQGNSA. The CDR3 runs 14 residues. The CDR3: CASSLVGLSETQYF. Here the CDR3 DNA reads TGTGCCAGCAGCTTAGTAGGACTGTCGGAGACCCAGTACTTC.

This clonotype has just a few counts. The chain employs TRBV28 and TRBJ2-7; maybe TRBD2 (6 bases). This CDR3 region has 16 residues. CDR1 is MDHEN and CDR2 is SYDVKM in the germline V gene. Trimming removed 4 bases at V and 10 bases at J, with 26 bases between. The CDR3 spells CASSSKGLRALLTQYF. The CDR3, as DNA: TGTGCCAGCAGTTCGAAAGGACTACGGGCCCTATTAACCCAGTACTTC. The variable domain in full, with the rest retrieved from reference TRBV28 and TRBJ2-7, is DVKVTQSSRYLVKRTGEKVFLECVQDMDHENMFWYRQDPGLGLRLIYFSYDVKMKEKGDIPEGYSVSREKKERFSLILESASTNQTSMYLCASSSKGLRALLTQYFGPGTRLTVT.

The chain is built from TRBV4-1 and TRBJ2-1; 11 bases fit TRBD2. Trimming at V came to 1 base and at J to 5 bases, leaving 7 bases not matched to a gene. The CDR3 contains 17 residues. The germline CDR1 and CDR2 sequences are MGHRA and YSYEKL. The CDR3 nucleotides are TGCGCCAGCAGCCAAGTGCAACTAGCGGGAGTTGACAATGAGCAGTTCTTC. It is translated as CASSQVQLAGVDNEQFF.

V usage is TRBV4-3 and J usage is TRBJ2-5; 8 nucleotides align to TRBD2. The J call is doubtful: the DNA matches TRBJ2-7 better. Germline values: CDR1 LGHNA, CDR2 YSLEER. The CDR3 totals 15 residues. The CDR3 here is CASSQESGSHYEQYF. DNA for the CDR3: TGCGCCAGCAGCCAAGAAAGCGGGAGTCACTACGAGCAGTACTTC.